This T cell receptor beta chain was sequenced for a study of blood T cell repertoires in COVID-19. Clones were read by immunoSEQ multiplex PCR, and TCRdb kept only the in-frame ones, dropping some. Of nearly 250,000 clones in the sample, about 82% are singletons; the top ten hold roughly 1.9%. The CDR3 has 16 amino acids. Trimming pared 2 bases from V and 1 base from J, leaving 9 bases between. CDR1 is SEHNR, CDR2 FQNEAQ, per germline (reference sequence). This receptor was obtained from a woman aged 50 to 65 who had recovered from COVID-19. The specimen sequenced was PBMCs or T cells enriched from blood (not recorded which). The V gene is TRBV7-9, the J gene TRBJ2-6, with D uncertain. DNA of the CDR3: TGTGCCAGCAGCTTAAATGAGTTTTCTGGGGCCAACGTCCTGACTTTC. It is translated as CASSLNEFSGANVLTF.